The rows below give T cell receptor beta chains drawn from one sample of a study of cytomegalovirus exposure and HLA in healthy donors. Generated by immunoSEQ multiplex PCR, the TCRdb table keeps only in-frame clones and is missing some. The repertoire consists of about 130,000 clones, with roughly a sixth occurring once and the leading ten covering 2.5% to 3%. The specimen was PBMCs. These receptors all come from a female donor in good health and CMV-seropositive. Each CDR3 is given with its conserved first and last residue. Each record gives: CDR3 DNA, CDR3 protein, V gene, clone size, CDR3 length, D gene, J gene. D genes are given only for firm matches. For some rows the clone size is stated as once, few or many, or as a class when expanded; others skip it.

cdr3_nt: TGTGCCTGGAGTGTAGAGGGGAGCGGGATTGAAGCTTTCTTT; cdr3_aa: CAWSVEGSGIEAFF; v_call: TRBV30; clone_size: few; cdr3_length: 14; d_call: .; j_call: TRBJ1-1
cdr3_nt: TGTGCCAGCAGGGACACGACTAGTAGCAATCAGCCCCAGCATTTT; cdr3_aa: CASRDTTSSNQPQHF; v_call: TRBV2; clone_size: .; cdr3_length: 15; d_call: .; j_call: TRBJ1-5
cdr3_nt: TGTGCCAGCAGCCCGTACAGAGCTAACTATGGCTACACCTTC; cdr3_aa: CASSPYRANYGYTF; v_call: TRBV14; clone_size: few; cdr3_length: 14; d_call: .; j_call: TRBJ1-2
cdr3_nt: TGTGCCAGCAGCTCCGACAGGAACACTGAAGCTTTCTTT; cdr3_aa: CASSSDRNTEAFF; v_call: TRBV7-2; clone_size: .; cdr3_length: 13; d_call: .; j_call: TRBJ1-1
cdr3_nt: TGTGCCAGCAGCCAAGAGTTAGGACAGAGTTACAATGAGCAGTTCTTC; cdr3_aa: CASSQELGQSYNEQFF; v_call: TRBV4-2; clone_size: few; cdr3_length: 16; d_call: .; j_call: TRBJ2-1
cdr3_nt: TGTGCCAGCGGGCCGGGACTACAAGGCACCGGGGAGCTGTTTTTT; cdr3_aa: CASGPGLQGTGELFF; v_call: TRBV6-4; clone_size: few; cdr3_length: 15; d_call: TRBD2; j_call: TRBJ2-2
cdr3_nt: TGTGCCAGCAGCGTGGGAGGCTCACCCCTCCACTTT; cdr3_aa: CASSVGGSPLHF; v_call: TRBV5-6; clone_size: .; cdr3_length: 12; d_call: .; j_call: TRBJ1-6
cdr3_nt: TGCGCCAGCAGTCAAAGTATTGGACAGGAAACCTACGAGCAGTACTTC; cdr3_aa: CASSQSIGQETYEQYF; v_call: TRBV23-1; clone_size: .; cdr3_length: 16; d_call: TRBD1; j_call: TRBJ2-7
cdr3_nt: TGTGCCAGCAGCCTCCAGGGTAGGGCCTACTCCTACAATGAGCAGTTCTTC; cdr3_aa: CASSLQGRAYSYNEQFF; v_call: TRBV28; clone_size: once; cdr3_length: 17; d_call: .; j_call: TRBJ2-1
cdr3_nt: TGTGCCACCTCAGGGGGACTAGCAGTATTGAATGAGCAGTTCTTC; cdr3_aa: CATSGGLAVLNEQFF; v_call: TRBV10-3; clone_size: .; cdr3_length: 15; d_call: TRBD2; j_call: TRBJ2-1
cdr3_nt: TGTGCCAGTAGTATCAGACAGGGCTATCAGCCCCAGCATTTT; cdr3_aa: CASSIRQGYQPQHF; v_call: TRBV19; clone_size: .; cdr3_length: 14; d_call: TRBD1; j_call: TRBJ1-5
cdr3_nt: TGTGCCACCAGCGTTGACAGGGGTGAGACCCAGTACTTC; cdr3_aa: CATSVDRGETQYF; v_call: TRBV15; clone_size: .; cdr3_length: 13; d_call: TRBD1; j_call: TRBJ2-5
cdr3_nt: TGTGCCAGCAGCGGGGGACAATATAGCAATCAGCCCCAGCATTTT; cdr3_aa: CASSGGQYSNQPQHF; v_call: TRBV5-8; clone_size: .; cdr3_length: 15; d_call: .; j_call: TRBJ1-5
cdr3_nt: TGTGCCAGTAGTATGGCAAGGGGAGGCTACGAGCAGTACTTC; cdr3_aa: CASSMARGGYEQYF; v_call: TRBV19; clone_size: .; cdr3_length: 14; d_call: .; j_call: TRBJ2-7
cdr3_nt: TGCAGCGTTGAAACAGGGCATGGAAACACCATATATTTT; cdr3_aa: CSVETGHGNTIYF; v_call: TRBV29-1; clone_size: .; cdr3_length: 13; d_call: .; j_call: TRBJ1-3
cdr3_nt: TGTGCCAGCAGCTCCCAAAGCGGGGTGCATATCGGCTACACCTTC; cdr3_aa: CASSSQSGVHIGYTF; v_call: TRBV5-4; clone_size: .; cdr3_length: 15; d_call: .; j_call: TRBJ1-2
cdr3_nt: TGCAGCGTTGGTCCTAGCGGGACCTCCTACGAGCAGTACTTC; cdr3_aa: CSVGPSGTSYEQYF; v_call: TRBV29-1; clone_size: few; cdr3_length: 14; d_call: TRBD2; j_call: TRBJ2-7
cdr3_nt: TGTGCCAGCAGCGTGACCGGGACAACCATCTTACTCGAGCAGTACTTC; cdr3_aa: CASSVTGTTILLEQYF; v_call: TRBV9; clone_size: few; cdr3_length: 16; d_call: .; j_call: TRBJ2-7
cdr3_nt: TGTGCCAGCTCACTCCTGACAGAAGCTTACACTGAAGCTTTCTTT; cdr3_aa: CASSLLTEAYTEAFF; v_call: TRBV18; clone_size: .; cdr3_length: 15; d_call: .; j_call: TRBJ1-1
cdr3_nt: TGTGCCAGCAGTTACTCCCAGGGGGCAAACATTCAGTACTTC; cdr3_aa: CASSYSQGANIQYF; v_call: TRBV6-5; clone_size: .; cdr3_length: 14; d_call: TRBD1; j_call: TRBJ2-4
cdr3_nt: TGTGCCAGCAGCTCGGTGTCTAGCGGGAGAGCCAATGAGCAGTTCTTC; cdr3_aa: CASSSVSSGRANEQFF; v_call: TRBV11-1; clone_size: .; cdr3_length: 16; d_call: TRBD2; j_call: TRBJ2-1
cdr3_nt: TGTGCCAGCAGCTTGGAGATGGACAGGGCGATTCTCTATGGCTACACCTTC; cdr3_aa: CASSLEMDRAILYGYTF; v_call: TRBV7-2; clone_size: .; cdr3_length: 17; d_call: TRBD1; j_call: TRBJ1-2
cdr3_nt: TGCGCCAGCAGCCAAGATGACAGGGCTGGAAACACCATATATTTT; cdr3_aa: CASSQDDRAGNTIYF; v_call: TRBV4-1; clone_size: .; cdr3_length: 15; d_call: TRBD1; j_call: TRBJ1-3
cdr3_nt: TGCAGCGTTGATTACCGGGGTGGGGAAAAACTGTTTTTT; cdr3_aa: CSVDYRGGEKLFF; v_call: TRBV29-1; clone_size: few; cdr3_length: 13; d_call: .; j_call: TRBJ1-4
cdr3_nt: TGTGCCAGCAGCTTAGGTGGAGGCGGGGCGAGCTCCTACAATGAGCAGTTCTTC; cdr3_aa: CASSLGGGGASSYNEQFF; v_call: TRBV7-9; clone_size: few; cdr3_length: 18; d_call: .; j_call: TRBJ2-1
cdr3_nt: TGTGCCAGCGAGGGGGGACAGGGGATGAGGGGCACAGATACGCAGTATTTT; cdr3_aa: CASEGGQGMRGTDTQYF; v_call: TRBV7-2; clone_size: once; cdr3_length: 17; d_call: TRBD1; j_call: TRBJ2-3
cdr3_nt: TGTGCCAGCAGCCCCACTAGGGGGACCTACAATGAGCAGTTCTTC; cdr3_aa: CASSPTRGTYNEQFF; v_call: TRBV7-2; clone_size: .; cdr3_length: 15; d_call: .; j_call: TRBJ2-1
cdr3_nt: TGTGCCAGCAGTCCTCCCACAGGGGTGACTGAAGCTTTCTTT; cdr3_aa: CASSPPTGVTEAFF; v_call: TRBV28; clone_size: .; cdr3_length: 14; d_call: TRBD1; j_call: TRBJ1-1
cdr3_nt: TGTGCCTGGGCACTCGACAGGGGGAACTATGGCTACACCTTC; cdr3_aa: CAWALDRGNYGYTF; v_call: TRBV30; clone_size: few; cdr3_length: 14; d_call: TRBD1; j_call: TRBJ1-2